The 17 T cell receptor beta chains in this list originate from one sample, sequenced in a study of regulatory T cells in long-lasting Graves disease. Documented time point: newly diagnosed GD, antithyroid drugs for less than 3 months. RNA extracted from PBMCs served as the sequencing template. Both iRepertoire HTBI primers and Arm-PCR of CDR3 regions were used to build the TCR beta libraries. TCRdb reprocessed the multiplex PCR reads with MiXCR, giving one entry per CDR3 protein. The sample records 250,000 or so distinct CDR3 sequences, over 20% being singletons. The source was peripheral blood mononuclear cells (PBMCs), collected at new diagnosis, from a patient treated with antithyroid drugs. Receptors originate from a female donor with Graves disease.

This clonotype was observed many times. The rearrangement joins TRBV4-2 to TRBJ1-5; possibly TRBD1 for D (5 bases). The CDR3 loop spans 17 amino acids. Germline assignment: CDR1 LGHNA and CDR2 YNFKEQ. Trimming left V 1 base short and J 2 bases short, with 15 bases between. Written as DNA, the CDR3 is TGTGCCAGCAGCCAAGTTTCAGGGCAGCGGGGCAATCAGCCCCAGCATTTT. Translated, it gives CASSQVSGQRGNQPQHF.

The CDR3 sequence: CASKRARSWNTGELFF. In DNA form, the CDR3 reads TGTGCCAGCAAGCGGGCCCGAAGTTGGAACACCGGGGAGCTGTTTTTT. This chain joins TRBV5-8 and TRBJ2-2, with D perhaps TRBD2 (6 bases). The CDR3 loop spans 16 amino acids. Looked up from germline, CDR1 is SGHTS and CDR2 is YDEGEE. V was shortened by 6 bases and J by 1 base, with 16 bases between the two germline ends.

The chain links TRBV11-2 to TRBJ2-5; possible D gene TRBD1, 7 bases. Trimming took 4 bases from V and 2 from J, leaving 14 bases between them. Germline V gives CDR1 SGHAT, CDR2 FQNNGV. This CDR3 comprises 15 residues. The CDR3 DNA sequence: TGTGCCAGCAGCTCCAGGGGGGCGGGACAAGAGACCCAGTACTTC. This codes for CASSSRGAGQETQYF.

The rearrangement links TRBV11-3 to TRBJ2-1; 9 bases match TRBD2. Germline CDR1 reads SGHNT; CDR2 reads YENEEA. This CDR3 is built from 17 residues. J was trimmed by 3 bases and V by 0 bases; bases with no gene match: 6. CDR3 region: CASSLEASGTLYNEQFF. CDR3 coding DNA: TGTGCCAGCAGCTTAGAGGCTAGCGGGACCCTCTACAATGAGCAGTTCTTC.

This clonotype turned up a few times. The chain carries TRBV24-1 and TRBJ2-5, with D perhaps TRBD1 or TRBD2 (5 bases each). The V end lost 5 bases, the J end lost 4 bases, and 16 bases lay between the germline ends. Per germline, CDR1 KGHDR and CDR2 SFDVKD. This CDR3 has 15 residues. The CDR3 reads CATSGGLFQGETQYF. The CDR3 DNA reads as TGTGCCACCAGTGGTGGACTTTTCCAGGGAGAGACCCAGTACTTC.

Many counts were recorded for this clonotype. J is TRBJ1-1 and V is TRBV20-1, with D perhaps matching TRBD1 (5 bases). Between the trimmed V and J ends, which lost 4 bases and 1 base, there was a span of 7 bases. CDR3 size: 12 residues. Per germline, CDR1 DFQATT and CDR2 SNEGSKA (reference sequence). CDR3 nucleotides: TGCAGTGCTAAGGGGCCGAACACTGAAGCTTTCTTT. This sequence encodes CSAKGPNTEAFF.

The rearrangement joins TRBV5-1 to TRBJ2-3; 10 nucleotides align to TRBD1. The J segment lost 3 bases and the V segment lost 3 bases, leaving 4 bases of the junction unmatched. The CDR3 is made up of 15 amino acids. Germline CDR1 reads SGHRS; CDR2 reads YFSETQ. The CDR3 bases are TGCGCCAGCAGCTGGATGGGACAGGGGACAGATACGCAGTATTTT. As protein: CASSWMGQGTDTQYF.

This chain joins TRBV19 and TRBJ1-4; D perhaps matches TRBD1 (6 bases). Per germline, CDR1 LNHDA and CDR2 SQIVND (reference sequence). The CDR3 has 15 amino acids. The ends were cut back, 6 bases at V and 0 bases at J, with 11 bases in the middle. The CDR3 protein is CASRPGQTTNEKLFF. The DNA for the CDR3 is TGTGCCAGTAGACCAGGACAGACAACTAATGAAAAACTGTTTTTT.

CDR3 DNA: TGCAGTGCTATAGACAGGGCTTCACCCCTCCACTTT. Translation gives CSAIDRASPLHF. The chain is built from TRBV20-1 and TRBJ1-6; 7 nucleotides line up with TRBD1. The CDR3 is made up of 12 amino acids. The V and J ends lost 4 bases and 9 bases, in that order; junction bases with no gene match: 3. CDR1 is DFQATT, CDR2 SNEGSKA, per germline (reference sequence).

This clonotype was recorded at least ten times. The chain employs TRBV9 and TRBJ2-5; maybe TRBD2 (5 bases). Trimming shortened V by 0 bases and J by 2 bases, and 11 bases separated the two germline ends. Germline V CDR1 and CDR2: SGDLS, YYNGEE. The CDR3 spans 15 residues. In DNA form, the CDR3 reads TGTGCCAGCAGCGTAGAGTCGGGGTCTCAAGAGACCCAGTACTTC. The encoded protein is CASSVESGSQETQYF.

The chain combines TRBV27 with TRBJ2-5; possible D gene TRBD2, 6 bases. In germline, CDR1 is MNHEY, CDR2 SMNVEV (reference sequence). The CDR3 loop spans 14 amino acids. Trimming took off 2 bases at V and 2 bases at J, with 9 bases between the two ends. The CDR3 loop is CASSLPGEQETQYF. The CDR3 DNA follows: TGTGCCAGCAGTTTACCGGGGGAACAAGAGACCCAGTACTTC.

Remarks on this clonotype: The conserved phenylalanine or tryptophan normally closing the CDR3 is absent here, so this likely arose from a read error. The chain employs TRBV7-9 and TRBJ2-1, with D perhaps given as TRBD1 or TRBD2 (5 bases each). From germline, CDR1 is SEHNR and CDR2 FQNEAQ (reference sequence). V was trimmed by 3 bases and J by 8 bases, leaving 14 bases between them. The CDR3 loop spans 14 amino acids. In nucleotides, the CDR3 is TGTGCCAGCAGCTTGGGACCCACGAGGGATGAGCAGTTCCTC. Amino acid sequence: CASSLGPTRDEQFL.

This clonotype was observed at least ten times. The chain uses TRBV12-3 or TRBV12-4 and TRBJ1-1; D ambiguous. The CDR3 is made up of 13 amino acids. V gave up 8 bases and J gave up 0 bases, with 10 bases separating them. In DNA form, the CDR3 reads TGTGCCAGCTCCCAAGGTTTGAACACTGAAGCTTTCTTT. This gives the protein CASSQGLNTEAFF.

This clonotype occurred many times. This chain connects TRBV5-5 to TRBJ2-2; D gene uncertain. The CDR3 extends over 14 amino acids. CDR1 is SGHKS, CDR2 YYEKEE, per germline (reference sequence). V was shortened by 2 bases and J by 2 bases, with 7 bases between the two germline ends. The CDR3 coding sequence is TGTGCCAGCAGCTTAGGACGTAACACCGGGGAGCTGTTTTTT. Amino acids: CASSLGRNTGELFF.

This clonotype was recorded once. A read error likely explains this, since a far larger clone differs by one base. The V gene is TRBV2, the J gene TRBJ2-3, with D hard to call. The end of the DNA is better explained by TRBJ2-7, so the J call may be wrong. There are 12 residues in the CDR3. Germline V CDR1 and CDR2: SNHLY, FYNNEI. CDR3 DNA sequence: TGTGCCAGCAGTGACGATCGGGCTGAGCAGTACTTC. Protein: CASSDDRAEQYF.

Comment on this clonotype: Given a far larger clone just one base away, this is likely a sequencing read error. The V and J genes are TRBV7-2 and TRBJ2-3; 7 bases align to TRBD2. The germline gives CDR1 SGHTA, CDR2 FQGNSA. The CDR3 has 13 residues. The V segment lost 6 bases and the J segment 10 bases; nucleotides outside the gene matches: 10. In DNA form, the CDR3 reads TGTGCCAGCAGACCGGGGGGAGGGGATGCGCAGTATTTT. The encoded protein is CASRPGGGDAQYF.

The sample holds many counts of this clonotype. The CDR3 coding sequence is TGCGCCAGCAGCCAAGAACGGGTCCTTGAGCAGTTCTTC. Translation: CASSQERVLEQFF. V usage is TRBV4-1 and J usage is TRBJ2-1; D gene unclear. Germline CDR1 reads MGHRA; CDR2 reads YSYEKL. V was clipped by 0 bases and J by 9 bases, with 9 bases between them. The CDR3 sequence is 13 residues long.